A selection of T cell receptor beta chains follows, all from one sample in a study of blood T cell repertoires in COVID-19. Assay used: immunoSEQ multiplex PCR; TCRdb lists only in-frame clones, some missing. The sample consists of fewer than 300,000 clones, 80% to 85% of them appearing once. The source material was peripheral blood. The receptor set was obtained from a person aged 65 to 79 with COVID-19, enrolled during active disease. Both conserved end residues are part of each CDR3. The D gene is left open where the match is weak. The size field is filled for only some rows; it gives once, few, many or a size class.

j_call v_call d_call clone_size cdr3_aa cdr3_nt
TRBJ1-3 TRBV5-1 . . CASSLAQGGNTIYF TGCGCCAGCAGCTTGGCCCAGGGTGGAAACACCATATATTTT
TRBJ1-5 TRBV12-5 . . CASGLGVNQPQHF TGTGCTAGTGGTTTGGGAGTCAATCAGCCCCAGCATTTT
TRBJ2-2 TRBV5-6 . . CASSTPGLKKGTGELFF TGTGCCAGCAGTACACCGGGACTCAAAAAGGGGACCGGGGAGCTGTTTTTT
TRBJ1-2 TRBV6-2/TRBV6-3 . . CASSLIGDSPTGYTF TGTGCCAGCAGTTTGATCGGGGATAGTCCAACTGGCTACACCTTC
TRBJ2-5 TRBV11-3 TRBD1 few CASSSRQGVETQYF TGTGCCAGCAGCTCGAGACAGGGAGTAGAGACCCAGTACTTC
TRBJ1-3 TRBV28 . few CASSSGGNTIYF TGTGCCAGCAGTTCAGGGGGAAACACCATATATTTT
TRBJ1-5 TRBV4-1 . . CASSPQWVSNQPQHF TGCGCCAGCAGCCCACAGTGGGTTAGCAATCAGCCCCAGCATTTT
TRBJ1-1 TRBV19 . few CASGSTVNTEAFF TGTGCCAGTGGCTCGACAGTGAACACTGAAGCTTTCTTT
TRBJ2-1 TRBV7-3 . . CASSPPPGNEQFF TGTGCCAGCAGCCCCCCCCCGGGAAATGAGCAGTTCTTC
TRBJ2-3 TRBV3-1/TRBV3-2 . . CASSQDGEKRSTDTQYF TGTGCCAGCAGCCAAGATGGAGAGAAACGGAGCACAGATACGCAGTATTTT
TRBJ2-1 TRBV6-2/TRBV6-3 . few CASSYSTPGIDEQFF TGTGCCAGCAGTTACTCGACACCGGGGATCGATGAGCAGTTCTTC
TRBJ2-3 TRBV29-1 . . CSVGQSRTDTQYF TGCAGCGTTGGACAGAGCCGCACAGATACGCAGTATTTT
TRBJ2-5 TRBV28 . . CASSLGWETQYF TGTGCCAGCAGTTTGGGCTGGGAGACCCAGTACTTC
TRBJ2-5 TRBV27 . . CASSLSGRGGLGETQYF TGTGCCAGCAGTTTATCGGGACGAGGAGGGTTGGGAGAGACCCAGTACTTC
TRBJ1-2 TRBV28 TRBD1 . CASSFVGTGRFGYTF TGTGCCAGCAGCTTTGTCGGGACAGGAAGATTTGGCTACACCTTC
TRBJ2-7 TRBV7-6 . few CASSLAAGSSYEQYF TGTGCCAGCAGCTTAGCCGCAGGCAGCTCCTACGAGCAGTACTTC
TRBJ1-1 TRBV5-1 TRBD1 . CASGEGQANTEAFF TGCGCCAGCGGAGAGGGACAGGCGAACACTGAAGCTTTCTTT
TRBJ2-2 TRBV30 . . CAWNPRGTGELFF TGTGCCTGGAACCCCCGGGGCACCGGGGAGCTGTTTTTT
TRBJ2-1 TRBV30 TRBD2 . CAWSVRLAGGAPNEQFF TGTGCCTGGAGTGTACGGCTAGCGGGAGGGGCACCCAATGAGCAGTTCTTC
TRBJ1-2 TRBV7-9 TRBD1 . CASSIKGGGDYGYTF TGTGCCAGCAGCATTAAAGGAGGGGGCGACTATGGCTACACCTTC
TRBJ2-7 TRBV7-9 . . CASSTFPGEQYF TGTGCCAGCAGCACCTTCCCGGGCGAGCAGTACTTC
TRBJ1-1 TRBV28 TRBD1 . CASSLPHRGNTEAFF TGTGCCAGCAGTTTACCCCACAGGGGGAACACTGAAGCTTTCTTT
TRBJ1-2 TRBV6-2/TRBV6-3 . . CASSSDSYGYTF TGTGCCAGCAGTTCAGACAGCTATGGCTACACCTTC
TRBJ2-1 TRBV6-6 TRBD1 . CASRSDRVYNEQFF TGTGCCAGCAGGAGCGACAGGGTCTACAATGAGCAGTTCTTC
TRBJ2-7 TRBV28 TRBD1 . CASSFLDRVSTLQYF TGTGCCAGCAGTTTCCTAGACAGGGTTTCAACTCTTCAGTACTTC
TRBJ1-4 TRBV7-2 TRBD1 few CASSYARQGGNEKLFF TGTGCCAGCAGCTACGCACGACAGGGAGGTAATGAAAAACTGTTTTTT
TRBJ2-5 TRBV7-2 . . CASSFSGFFQETQYF TGTGCCAGCAGCTTTAGCGGCTTCTTCCAAGAGACCCAGTACTTC
TRBJ1-4 TRBV6-2/TRBV6-3 . . CASSREWNEKLFF TGTGCCAGCAGCCGCGAGTGGAATGAAAAACTGTTTTTT
TRBJ2-5 TRBV6-4 . . CASRGGQRETQYF TGTGCCAGCAGGGGGGGACAGAGAGAGACCCAGTACTTC
TRBJ1-1 TRBV5-1 TRBD1 once CASTPQGGNTEAFF TGCGCCAGCACTCCTCAGGGGGGGAACACTGAAGCTTTCTTT
TRBJ2-5 TRBV9 . . CASSVQSAGWETQYF TGTGCCAGCAGCGTCCAATCGGCGGGGTGGGAGACCCAGTACTTC
TRBJ2-7 TRBV19 . . CASSILGHNEQYF TGTGCCAGTAGTATCCTCGGACACAACGAGCAGTACTTC
TRBJ2-7 TRBV6-2/TRBV6-3 TRBD1 . CASSGRDRGRSRSYEQYF TGTGCCAGCAGTGGCCGGGACAGGGGGCGTTCGCGGTCCTACGAGCAGTACTTC